This entry lists 21 T cell receptor beta chains sequenced from one sample in a study of T cell repertoires in cytomegalovirus infection. What these receptors recognize is not known. TCRdb reprocessed the reads with MiXCR, giving one entry per CDR3 protein. Among roughly 800,000 distinct CDR3 sequences listed, 25% to 35% were seen once. The sequencing here drew on cultured CD8+ T cells from PBMCs, taken from culture after CMV antigen stimulation. These TCRs come from a human donor in good health (CMV status not recorded). Some clones in this sample may be carry-over from other donors' samples.

In this sample, this clonotype turned up a few times. The genes are TRBV7-9 and TRBJ1-2; D is undetermined. Germline CDR1 SEHNR, CDR2 FQNEAQ (reference sequence). The length of the CDR3 is 12 residues. The V end lost 2 bases, the J end lost 4 bases, and 5 bases lay between the germline ends. CDR3: CASSLFSYGYTF. CDR3 DNA sequence: TGTGCCAGCAGCTTATTCAGCTATGGCTACACCTTC. Based on the CDR3 plus reference TRBV7-9 and TRBJ1-2, the full variable domain is DTGVSQNPRHKITKRGQNVTFRCDPISEHNRLYWYRQTLGQGPEFLTYFQNEAQLEKSRLLSDRFSAERPKGSFSTLEIQRTEQGDSAMYLCASSLFSYGYTFGSGTRLTVV.

The V gene is TRBV7-9, the J gene TRBJ2-1, with D perhaps given as TRBD1 or TRBD2 (5 bases each). Trimming stripped 0 bases from V and 5 bases from J, with 14 bases between. This CDR3 is 16 amino acids long. Per germline, CDR1 SEHNR and CDR2 FQNEAQ (reference sequence). The CDR3 sequence is CASSLANYGTHNEQFF. CDR3 nucleotide sequence: TGTGCCAGCAGCTTAGCGAATTACGGGACCCACAATGAGCAGTTCTTC. The entire variable domain, with the rest obtained from reference TRBV7-9 and TRBJ2-1, is as follows: DTGVSQNPRHKITKRGQNVTFRCDPISEHNRLYWYRQTLGQGPEFLTYFQNEAQLEKSRLLSDRFSAERPKGSFSTLEIQRTEQGDSAMYLCASSLANYGTHNEQFFGPGTRLTVL.

In its sample, this clonotype was seen a few times. The chain links TRBV6-1 to TRBJ2-1; D remains unclear. Germline CDR1 MNHNS, CDR2 SASEGT. Trimming cost V 0 bases and J 7 bases, with 10 bases left between them. The CDR3 runs 14 residues. The CDR3 sequence is CASSEARNPNEQFF. For the CDR3, the DNA is TGTGCCAGCAGTGAAGCGCGAAATCCGAATGAGCAGTTCTTC.

There are many counts of this clonotype. V usage is TRBV7-6 and J usage is TRBJ2-2, with D perhaps TRBD1 or TRBD2 (5 bases each). The CDR3 is made up of 15 amino acids. Germline V gene lookup returns CDR1 SGHVS and CDR2 FNYEAQ. V was clipped by 5 bases and J by 7 bases, with 17 bases between them. Here the CDR3 DNA reads TGTGCCAGCAGCCGGGACGCAGACCTCGGCGGGGAGCTGTTTTTT. Its translation: CASSRDADLGGELFF. The variable domain in full, completed from reference TRBV7-6 and TRBJ2-2, reads GAGVSQSPRYKVTKRGQDVALRCDPISGHVSLYWYRQALGQGPEFLTYFNYEAQQDKSGLPNDRFSAERPEGSISTLTIQRTEQRDSAMYRCASSRDADLGGELFFGEGSRLTVL.

This clonotype has a count of ten or more. This rearrangement joins TRBV7-2 to TRBJ2-3, with 7 bases aligning to TRBD2. V lost 2 bases to trimming and J lost 2 bases; unmatched junction nucleotides: 4. Per germline, CDR1 SGHTA and CDR2 FQGNSA. This CDR3 has 15 residues. Written as DNA, the CDR3 is TGTGCCAGCAGCTTATATGGGGGGGTCACAGATACGCAGTATTTT. Encoded protein: CASSLYGGVTDTQYF.

The chain employs TRBV4-2 and TRBJ1-2; TRBD1 is a possible D gene (6 bases). V was cut by 3 bases and J by 0 bases, with 14 bases left in between. Germline V gene lookup returns CDR1 LGHNA and CDR2 YNFKEQ. The CDR3 runs to 16 residues. CDR3: CASSHEGGVANYGYTF. CDR3 coding DNA: TGTGCCAGCAGCCACGAAGGGGGGGTAGCTAACTATGGCTACACCTTC.

This clonotype was counted ten times or more. This chain connects TRBV7-9 to TRBJ2-5; possibly TRBD2 for D (6 bases). The germline gives CDR1 SEHNR, CDR2 FQNEAQ (reference sequence). V dropped 0 bases and J dropped 7 bases, with 15 bases sitting between them. The length of the CDR3 is 15 residues. The CDR3 nucleotides read TGTGCCAGCAGCTTAGCGGAGGGGCCAACGTGGACCCAGTACTTC. Amino acid sequence: CASSLAEGPTWTQYF.

This clonotype has ten or more counts. The chain joins TRBV7-9 to TRBJ1-1, with 8 bases lining up with TRBD1. Germline V gene data show CDR1 as SEHNR and CDR2 as FQNEAQ (reference sequence). The V gene end was trimmed by 2 bases and the J gene end by 3 bases; junction bases not matched to a gene: 11. The CDR3 has 17 residues. CDR3 residues: CASSLIGQGTRDTEAFF. CDR3 bases: TGTGCCAGCAGCTTAATCGGACAGGGAACCAGGGACACTGAAGCTTTCTTT.

V gene TRBV20-1 combines with J gene TRBJ2-3; 9 positions match TRBD2. Germline CDR1 is DFQATT and CDR2 is SNEGSKA (reference sequence). The trim removed 0 bases at V and 2 bases at J, leaving 15 bases unmatched. The CDR3 sequence is 19 residues long. CDR3: CSARDSASGAERNTDTQYF. CDR3 nucleotides: TGCAGTGCTAGAGATTCGGCTAGCGGGGCCGAGCGGAACACAGATACGCAGTATTTT.

Many counts were recorded for this clonotype. This chain joins TRBV7-8 and TRBJ1-4; the match to TRBD1 covers 10 bases. Unmatched junction bases numbered 10, after V lost 1 base and J lost 2 bases. This CDR3 has 19 amino acids. Germline CDR1 reads SGHVS; CDR2 reads FQNEAQ. The CDR3 coding sequence is TGTGCCAGCAGCTTAGAATCCATGACAGGGGGCTTGACTAATGAAAAACTGTTTTTT. It codes for CASSLESMTGGLTNEKLFF.

This clonotype has more than one count but fewer than ten. V is TRBV25-1 and J is TRBJ2-7; TRBD1 might be the D (6 bases). The CDR3 is made up of 14 amino acids. Germline lookup yields CDR1 MGHDK and CDR2 SYGVNS. The ends were cut back, 5 bases at V and 1 base at J, with 12 bases in the middle. The CDR3 region is CASSPRDKSYEQYF. The DNA of the CDR3 is TGTGCCAGCAGTCCCCGGGACAAGTCCTACGAGCAGTACTTC.

The gene calls are TRBV2 and TRBJ1-6; D is undetermined. Trimming pared 6 bases from V and 7 bases from J, leaving 13 bases between. The CDR3 consists of 14 residues. Germline V gene data show CDR1 as SNHLY and CDR2 as FYNNEI. CDR3 sequence (DNA): TGTGCCAGCAGCCGCGTCGGTGAAAATTCACCCCTCCACTTT. Its translation: CASSRVGENSPLHF.

In this sample, this clonotype turned up many times. This chain links TRBV7-6 with TRBJ2-2; no firm D call. The germline gives CDR1 SGHVS, CDR2 FNYEAQ. Trimming left V 1 base short and J 0 bases short, with 9 bases between. The CDR3 has 16 residues. The CDR3 region has the DNA TGTGCCAGCAGCTTAGGAGTCCAGACGAACACCGGGGAGCTGTTTTTT. Its protein product is CASSLGVQTNTGELFF. The full variable domain, with the rest looked up from reference TRBV7-6 and TRBJ2-2, is GAGVSQSPRYKVTKRGQDVALRCDPISGHVSLYWYRQALGQGPEFLTYFNYEAQQDKSGLPNDRFSAERPEGSISTLTIQRTEQRDSAMYRCASSLGVQTNTGELFFGEGSRLTVL.

V usage is TRBV7-8 and J usage is TRBJ1-4; a possible D gene is TRBD1 (6 bases). Trimming pared 6 bases from V and 0 bases from J, leaving 14 bases between. The CDR3 spans 16 residues. Germline assignment: CDR1 SGHVS and CDR2 FQNEAQ. In nucleotides, the CDR3 is TGTGCCAGCAGGGCGACAGGACCTGCAACTAATGAAAAACTGTTTTTT. Translated: CASRATGPATNEKLFF.

The chain joins TRBV18 to TRBJ1-1; 7 bases map to TRBD1. With 2 bases clipped from V and 5 bases from J, the junction kept 11 bases outside the gene matches. There are 16 residues in the CDR3. CDR1 is KGHSH, CDR2 LQKENI, per germline. CDR3 residues: CASSPDLQGWYTEAFF. The CDR3, as DNA: TGTGCCAGCTCACCAGACCTACAGGGGTGGTATACTGAAGCTTTCTTT.

The CDR3 region is CASSLRFGTGILSYNSPLHF. The CDR3 nucleotides are TGTGCCAGCAGCTTGCGGTTTGGGACAGGGATCCTCTCCTATAATTCACCCCTCCACTTT. The chain combines TRBV5-4 with TRBJ1-6, with TRBD1 matching over 9 bases. CDR1 is SGHNT and CDR2 is YYREEE in the germline V gene (reference sequence). V shed 1 base and J 0 bases; nucleotides not matched to a gene: 11. This CDR3 spans 20 amino acids.

This clonotype was seen more than once but under ten times. CDR3 sequence reads: CAGPQSQTGEQYV. The DNA of the CDR3 is TGTGCTGGTCCCCAGTCCCAGACGGGCGAGCAGTACGTC. V is TRBV12-3 or TRBV12-4 and J is TRBJ2-7, with D uncertain. This CDR3 is built from 13 residues.

This clonotype was picked up a small number of times. The chain joins TRBV2 to TRBJ2-7; D may be TRBD2 (6 bases). The CDR3 runs to 14 residues. Germline values: CDR1 SNHLY, CDR2 FYNNEI. V was pared by 3 bases and J by 6 bases, with 15 bases between. For the CDR3, the DNA is TGTGCCAGCAGTGAGGTGGGGGACGGGAGCGAGCAGTACGTC. It specifies CASSEVGDGSEQYV.

The sample holds a few counts of this clonotype. V and J are TRBV19 and TRBJ2-6, with TRBD1 matching 8 bases. Germline V gene lookup returns CDR1 LNHDA and CDR2 SQIVND (reference sequence). This CDR3 spans 16 amino acids. The junction had 8 bases not matched to a gene; V was cut back by 10 bases and J by 0 bases. CDR3 coding DNA: TGTGCCACTACCGGGACAGGCTTCTCTGGGGCCAACGTCCTGACTTTC. It specifies CATTGTGFSGANVLTF.

Notes on this clonotype: One end of the junction varies from germline; a read error may be responsible. This chain uses TRBV7-6 with TRBJ2-3, with D perhaps given as TRBD1 or TRBD2 (5 bases each). Per germline, CDR1 SGHVS and CDR2 FNYEAQ. The CDR3 extends over 12 amino acids. This CDR3 reads CASSLGGTPRPF. CDR3 sequence (DNA): TGTGCCAGCAGCTTAGGAGGGACCCCCAGGCCTTTT.

The V gene is TRBV9, the J gene TRBJ2-3; D is unclear. Trimming pared 0 bases from V and 5 bases from J, leaving 7 bases between. Germline V gene sequence: CDR1 SGDLS, CDR2 YYNGEE. The length of the CDR3 is 13 residues. The CDR3 is CASSVEMGDTQYF. CDR3 nucleotide sequence: TGTGCCAGCAGCGTAGAGATGGGAGATACGCAGTATTTT. The entire variable domain, with the rest obtained from reference TRBV9 and TRBJ2-3, is as follows: DSGVTQTPKHLITATGQRVTLRCSPRSGDLSVYWYQQSLDQGLQFLIQYYNGEERAKGNILERFSAQQFPDLHSELNLSSLELGDSALYFCASSVEMGDTQYFGPGTRLTVL.